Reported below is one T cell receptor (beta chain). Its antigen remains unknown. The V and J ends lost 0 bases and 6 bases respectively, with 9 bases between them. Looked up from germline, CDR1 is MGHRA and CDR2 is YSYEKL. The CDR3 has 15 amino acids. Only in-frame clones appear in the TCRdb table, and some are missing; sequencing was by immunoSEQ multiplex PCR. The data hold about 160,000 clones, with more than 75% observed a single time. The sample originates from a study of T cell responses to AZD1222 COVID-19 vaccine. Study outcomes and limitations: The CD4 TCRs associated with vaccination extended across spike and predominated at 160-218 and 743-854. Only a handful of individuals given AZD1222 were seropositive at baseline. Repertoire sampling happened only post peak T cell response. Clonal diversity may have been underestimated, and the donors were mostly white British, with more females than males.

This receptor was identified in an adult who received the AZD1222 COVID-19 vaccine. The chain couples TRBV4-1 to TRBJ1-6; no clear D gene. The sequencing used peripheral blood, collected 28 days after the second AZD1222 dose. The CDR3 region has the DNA TGCGCCAGCAGCCAAGACCCGAGGCCTAATTCACCCCTCCACTTT. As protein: CASSQDPRPNSPLHF.